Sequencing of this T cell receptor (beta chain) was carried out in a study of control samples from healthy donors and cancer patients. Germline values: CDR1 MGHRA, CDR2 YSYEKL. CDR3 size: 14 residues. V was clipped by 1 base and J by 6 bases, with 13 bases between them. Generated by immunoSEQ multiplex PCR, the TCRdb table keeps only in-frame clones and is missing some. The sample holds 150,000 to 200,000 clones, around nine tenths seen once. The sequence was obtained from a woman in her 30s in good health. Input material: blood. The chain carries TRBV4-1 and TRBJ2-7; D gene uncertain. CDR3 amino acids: CASSQGTGLGEQYF. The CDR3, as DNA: TGCGCCAGCAGCCAAGGGACGGGCCTAGGCGAGCAGTACTTC.